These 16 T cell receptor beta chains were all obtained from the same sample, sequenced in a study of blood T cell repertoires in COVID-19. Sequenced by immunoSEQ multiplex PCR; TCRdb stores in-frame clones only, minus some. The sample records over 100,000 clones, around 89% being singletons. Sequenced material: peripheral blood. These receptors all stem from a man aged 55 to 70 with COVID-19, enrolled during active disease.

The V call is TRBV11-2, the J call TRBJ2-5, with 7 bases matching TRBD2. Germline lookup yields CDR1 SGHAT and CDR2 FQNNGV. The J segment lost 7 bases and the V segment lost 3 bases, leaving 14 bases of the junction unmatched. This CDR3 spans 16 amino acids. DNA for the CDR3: TGTGCCAGCAGCTTCAGCGGCGGGGGATCGTGGGGGACCCAGTACTTC. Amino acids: CASSFSGGGSWGTQYF. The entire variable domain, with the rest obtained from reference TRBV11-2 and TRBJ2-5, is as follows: EAGVAQSPRYKIIEKRQSVAFWCNPISGHATLYWYQQILGQGPKLLIQFQNNGVVDDSQLPKDRFSAERLKGVDSTLKIQPAKLEDSAVYLCASSFSGGGSWGTQYFGPGTRLLVL.

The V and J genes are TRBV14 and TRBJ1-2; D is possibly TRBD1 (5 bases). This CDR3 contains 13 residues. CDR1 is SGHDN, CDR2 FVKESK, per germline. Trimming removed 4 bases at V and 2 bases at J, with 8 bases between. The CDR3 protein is CASSLTDNYGYTF. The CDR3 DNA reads TGTGCCAGCAGCCTGACAGACAACTATGGCTACACCTTC.

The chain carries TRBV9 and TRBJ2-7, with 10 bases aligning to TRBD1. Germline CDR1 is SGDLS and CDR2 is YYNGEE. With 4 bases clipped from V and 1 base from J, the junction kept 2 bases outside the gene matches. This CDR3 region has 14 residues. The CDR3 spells CASSLGQGSYEQYF. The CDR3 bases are TGTGCCAGCAGCCTGGGACAGGGGTCCTACGAGCAGTACTTC.

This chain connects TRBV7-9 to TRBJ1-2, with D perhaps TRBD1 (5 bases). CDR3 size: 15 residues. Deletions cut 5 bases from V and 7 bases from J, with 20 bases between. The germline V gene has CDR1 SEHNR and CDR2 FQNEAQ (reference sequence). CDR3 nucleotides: TGTGCCAGCAGCCCCGACCCCCCGGGGGGAGGTGGCTACACCTTC. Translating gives CASSPDPPGGGGYTF.

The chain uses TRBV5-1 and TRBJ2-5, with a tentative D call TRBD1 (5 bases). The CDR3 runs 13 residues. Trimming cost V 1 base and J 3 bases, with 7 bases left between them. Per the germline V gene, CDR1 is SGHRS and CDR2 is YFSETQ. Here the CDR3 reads CASSLQGEETQYF. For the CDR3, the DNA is TGCGCCAGCAGCTTGCAAGGGGAAGAGACCCAGTACTTC.

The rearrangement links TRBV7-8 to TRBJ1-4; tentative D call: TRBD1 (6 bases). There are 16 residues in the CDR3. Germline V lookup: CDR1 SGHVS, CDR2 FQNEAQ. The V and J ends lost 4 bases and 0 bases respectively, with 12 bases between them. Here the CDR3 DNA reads TGTGCCAGCAGCTCCCCGGACAGTTCAACTAATGAAAAACTGTTTTTT. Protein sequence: CASSSPDSSTNEKLFF.

CDR3 protein: CASRNQGHYSTDTQYF. The CDR3 DNA reads TGTGCCAGCAGGAATCAGGGACATTATAGCACAGATACGCAGTATTTT. The chain couples TRBV6-4 to TRBJ2-3; the D gene is possibly TRBD1 (6 bases). Germline V gives CDR1 MRHNA, CDR2 SNTAGT. The CDR3 is made up of 16 amino acids. Trimming left V 6 bases short and J 0 bases short, with 16 bases between.

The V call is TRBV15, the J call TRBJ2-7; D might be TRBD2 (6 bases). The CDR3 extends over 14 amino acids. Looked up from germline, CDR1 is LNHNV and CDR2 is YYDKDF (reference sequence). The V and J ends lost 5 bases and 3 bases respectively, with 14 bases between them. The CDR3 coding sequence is TGTGCCACCAGCCTCGGGGGTTTTGGCTACGAGCAGTACTTC. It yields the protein CATSLGGFGYEQYF.

The CDR3 DNA is TGTGCCAGCAGCGTTGACAGGGTCGGTTCACCCCTCCACTTT. This translates into CASSVDRVGSPLHF. This rearrangement joins TRBV5-6 to TRBJ1-6, with 7 bases identical to TRBD1. CDR3 length: 14 amino acids. CDR1 SGHDT and CDR2 YYEEEE come from the germline V gene. The V segment lost 4 bases and the J segment 9 bases; nucleotides outside the gene matches: 7. Drawing the rest from reference TRBV5-6 and TRBJ1-6, the complete variable domain is DAGVTQSPTHLIKTRGQQVTLRCSPKSGHDTVSWYQQALGQGPQFIFQYYEEEERQRGNFPDRFSGHQFPNYSSELNVNALLLGDSALYLCASSVDRVGSPLHFGNGTRLTVT.

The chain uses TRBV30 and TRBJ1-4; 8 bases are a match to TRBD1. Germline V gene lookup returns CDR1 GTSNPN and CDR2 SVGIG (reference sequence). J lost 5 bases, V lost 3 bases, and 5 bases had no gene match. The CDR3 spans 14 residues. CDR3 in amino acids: CAWREDRVNEKLFF. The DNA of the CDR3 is TGTGCCTGGAGAGAGGACAGGGTAAATGAAAAACTGTTTTTT.

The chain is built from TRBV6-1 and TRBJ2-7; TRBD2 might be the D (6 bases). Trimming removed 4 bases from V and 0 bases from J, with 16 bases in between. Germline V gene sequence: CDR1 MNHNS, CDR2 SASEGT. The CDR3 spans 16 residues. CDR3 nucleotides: TGTGCCAGCAGTGCCCCGGGAGCGGCGGGCTCCTACGAGCAGTACTTC. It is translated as CASSAPGAAGSYEQYF.

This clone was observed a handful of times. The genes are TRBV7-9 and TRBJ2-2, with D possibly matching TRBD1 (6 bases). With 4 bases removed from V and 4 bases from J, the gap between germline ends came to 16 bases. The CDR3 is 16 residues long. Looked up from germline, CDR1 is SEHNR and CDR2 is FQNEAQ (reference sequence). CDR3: CASSSRTVLGTGELFF. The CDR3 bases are TGTGCCAGCAGCTCAAGGACAGTGCTTGGCACCGGGGAGCTGTTTTTT.

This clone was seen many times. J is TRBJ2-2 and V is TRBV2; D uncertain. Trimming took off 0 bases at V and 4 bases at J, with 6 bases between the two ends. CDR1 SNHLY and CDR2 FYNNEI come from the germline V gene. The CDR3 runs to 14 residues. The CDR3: CASSEARATGELFF. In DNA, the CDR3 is TGTGCCAGCAGTGAAGCGCGCGCCACCGGGGAGCTGTTTTTT. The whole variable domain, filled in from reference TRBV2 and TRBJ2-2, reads EPEVTQTPSHQVTQMGQEVILRCVPISNHLYFYWYRQILGQKVEFLVSFYNNEISEKSEIFDDQFSVERPDGSNFTLKIRSTKLEDSAMYFCASSEARATGELFFGEGSRLTVL.

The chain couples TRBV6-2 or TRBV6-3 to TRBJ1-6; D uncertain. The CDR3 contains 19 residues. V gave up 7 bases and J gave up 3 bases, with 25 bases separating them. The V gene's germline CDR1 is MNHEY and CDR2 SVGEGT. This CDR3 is CASTYSTSSGGGYNSPLHF. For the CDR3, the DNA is TGTGCCAGCACCTACTCTACTTCGTCCGGAGGCGGCTATAATTCACCCCTCCACTTT.

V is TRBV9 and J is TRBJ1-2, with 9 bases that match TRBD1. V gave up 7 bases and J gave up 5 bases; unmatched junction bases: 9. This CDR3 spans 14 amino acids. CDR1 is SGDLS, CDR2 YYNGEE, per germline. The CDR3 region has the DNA TGTGCCAGCTCGACAGGGGGTGGGGTTTATGGCTACACCTTC. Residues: CASSTGGGVYGYTF.

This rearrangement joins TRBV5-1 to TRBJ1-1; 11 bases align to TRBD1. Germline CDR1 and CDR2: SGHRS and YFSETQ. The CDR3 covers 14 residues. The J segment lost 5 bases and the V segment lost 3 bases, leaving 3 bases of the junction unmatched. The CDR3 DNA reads TGCGCCAGCAGCTGGGGACAGGGGGTAACTGAAGCTTTCTTT. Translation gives CASSWGQGVTEAFF.